The present T cell receptor beta chain was sequenced within a study of cytotoxic CD8 clonotypes in ibrutinib-treated CLL. T cells were sequenced at a targeted depth of 1 in 200,000 to 1 in 1 million. Using immunoSEQ multiplex PCR, the repertoire was profiled, and TCRdb retains in-frame clones only, with some absent. The sample has around 310,000 clones; approximately 80% are singletons. This specimen consisted of PBMCs, obtained before ibrutinib treatment. This clonotype was obtained from a human donor with chronic lymphocytic leukemia.

CDR3 residues: CASSLTGMTEAFF. The DNA of the CDR3 is TGTGCCAGTAGTCTCACAGGGATGACTGAAGCTTTCTTT. The rearrangement links TRBV19 to TRBJ1-1, with D tentatively TRBD1 (6 bases). With 5 bases removed from V and 5 bases from J, the gap between germline ends came to 12 bases. Germline V gives CDR1 LNHDA, CDR2 SQIVND (reference sequence). The CDR3 is 13 amino acids. Using reference TRBV19 and TRBJ1-1 for the parts outside the CDR3, the full variable domain is DGGITQSPKYLFRKEGQNVTLSCEQNLNHDAMYWYRQDPGQGLRLIYYSQIVNDFQKGDIAEGYSVSREKKESFPLTVTSAQKNPTAFYLCASSLTGMTEAFFGQGTRLTVV.